Listed below are T cell receptor beta chains from one sample, sequenced in a study of cytomegalovirus exposure and HLA in healthy donors. Only in-frame clones appear in the TCRdb table, and some are missing; sequencing was by immunoSEQ multiplex PCR. Among 150,000 to 200,000 clones listed, roughly 85% were seen once. Sequenced: PBMCs. These receptors all stem from a young man in good health and CMV-seropositive. CDR3s include the opening cysteine and the closing phenylalanine or tryptophan. The order of the fields is J gene, clone size, V gene, D gene, CDR3 DNA, CDR3 protein. A D gene is named only where the DNA matches it firmly. Clone size appears in some rows only: once, few, many, or a class for an expanded clone.

>TRBJ1-4|-|TRBV4-1|-
TGCGCCAGCAGCCAATCCTCGGGGTATAGTGAAAAACTGTTTTTT
CASSQSSGYSEKLFF
>TRBJ2-1|-|TRBV5-4|TRBD1
TGTGCCAGCAGCCAAACGACAGGGGCAGGCAATGAGCAGTTCTTC
CASSQTTGAGNEQFF
>TRBJ1-1|-|TRBV11-1|TRBD1
TGTGCCAGCAGCCTAGGACAGGGCACTGAAGCTTTCTTT
CASSLGQGTEAFF
>TRBJ2-7|-|TRBV27|-
TGTGCCAGCAGTCCCTCCCTCGGGACTTTCTCCTACGAGCAGTACTTC
CASSPSLGTFSYEQYF
>TRBJ2-1|once|TRBV5-1|TRBD1
TGCGCCAGCAGCGGGACAGGGGGCCGGGGAGAGCAGTTCTTC
CASSGTGGRGEQFF
>TRBJ2-7|-|TRBV5-4|TRBD2
TGTGCCAGCAGCAACCGACTAGCGGGGGTTTATGAGCAGTACTTC
CASSNRLAGVYEQYF
>TRBJ2-1|-|TRBV9|TRBD1
TGTGCCAGCAGCGTAGTACAGGGGGCAGGGAATGAGCAGTTCTTC
CASSVVQGAGNEQFF
>TRBJ2-7|-|TRBV6-5|-
TGTGCCAGCAGTTACTCCGCCGGTGGCGAGCAGTACTTC
CASSYSAGGEQYF
>TRBJ1-5|-|TRBV7-3|-
TGTGCCAGCAGCCCCGACATAAATCAGCCCCAGCATTTT
CASSPDINQPQHF
>TRBJ2-3|-|TRBV6-4|TRBD1
TGTGCCAGCCGACAGGGCGCCAGCACAGATACGCAGTATTTT
CASRQGASTDTQYF
>TRBJ1-3|-|TRBV4-2|TRBD1
TGTGCCAGCAGCCAGGCAAAACAGGGGAAGCCTGGAAACACCATATATTTT
CASSQAKQGKPGNTIYF
>TRBJ2-7|-|TRBV5-1|TRBD1
TGCGCCAGCAGCTCCGCCGGGACAGGAGTCCCCTACGAGCAGTACTTC
CASSSAGTGVPYEQYF
>TRBJ2-5|-|TRBV4-1|TRBD2
TGCGCCAGCAGCCAAAGAGCGGGAGGGAAAGAGACCCAGTACTTC
CASSQRAGGKETQYF
>TRBJ2-7|-|TRBV5-1|-
TGCGCCAGCAGCGGTGACAGACCCTACGAGCAGTACTTC
CASSGDRPYEQYF
>TRBJ1-2|-|TRBV10-3|TRBD1
TGTGCCATCAGTGAGTCTATCGACAGGGTGAACTATGGCTACACCTTC
CAISESIDRVNYGYTF
>TRBJ1-1|-|TRBV30|-
TGTGCCTGGAGTCCAGGGATGGGCACTGAAGCTTTCTTT
CAWSPGMGTEAFF
>TRBJ1-1|-|TRBV30|TRBD1
TGTGCGTTGAAACAGGGGGCTGGTGAAGCTTTCTTT
CALKQGAGEAFF
>TRBJ1-1|-|TRBV29-1|-
TGCAGCGTGGACAGTTTGAACACTGAAGCTTTCTTT
CSVDSLNTEAFF
>TRBJ2-5|-|TRBV7-7|TRBD2
TGTGCCAGCAGCTTAGGACTAGCGGGAGCCGCAGAGACCCAGTACTTC
CASSLGLAGAAETQYF
>TRBJ1-6|-|TRBV2|-
TGTGCCAGGGGAGGTTCACCCCTCCACTTT
CARGGSPLHF
>TRBJ1-1|-|TRBV6-5|-
TGTGCCAGCAGCTGGGCCGGGGGGAGTGAGACTGAAGCTTTCTTT
CASSWAGGSETEAFF
>TRBJ2-5|-|TRBV5-1|-
TGCGCCAGCAGCTTCGGGGTGCAACAAGAGACCCAGTACTTC
CASSFGVQQETQYF
>TRBJ2-1|-|TRBV5-1|TRBD2
TGCGCCAGCAGCTTGGCACTAGCGGGAGGCCCCCATGAGCAGTTCTTC
CASSLALAGGPHEQFF
>TRBJ1-2|-|TRBV7-9|-
TGTGCCAGCAGCTTCCCAGGGATTGGATATGGCTACACCTTC
CASSFPGIGYGYTF
>TRBJ2-2|-|TRBV28|-
TGTGCCAGCAGTTTATTGTCGGCCGGGGAGCTGTTTTTT
CASSLLSAGELFF
>TRBJ2-1|-|TRBV5-6|-
TGTGCCAGCAGCTTCCGGGGAAGCTCCTACAATGAGCAGTTCTTC
CASSFRGSSYNEQFF
>TRBJ2-2|-|TRBV28|TRBD2
TGTGCCAGCATCTCCCCAGCGGGAGCCGCGAACACCGGGGAGCTGTTTTTT
CASISPAGAANTGELFF
>TRBJ2-1|once|TRBV11-3|-
TGTGCCAGCAGCCCAGGGCGTGCTTTCTACAATGAGCAGTTCTTC
CASSPGRAFYNEQFF
>TRBJ1-2|-|TRBV27|-
TGTGCCAGCAGTTTACGGGGTGGCTATGGCTACACCTTC
CASSLRGGYGYTF
>TRBJ2-2|-|TRBV14|TRBD2
TGTGCCAGCAGCCAAGAGGGGGGGACCGGGGAGCTGTTTTTT
CASSQEGGTGELFF